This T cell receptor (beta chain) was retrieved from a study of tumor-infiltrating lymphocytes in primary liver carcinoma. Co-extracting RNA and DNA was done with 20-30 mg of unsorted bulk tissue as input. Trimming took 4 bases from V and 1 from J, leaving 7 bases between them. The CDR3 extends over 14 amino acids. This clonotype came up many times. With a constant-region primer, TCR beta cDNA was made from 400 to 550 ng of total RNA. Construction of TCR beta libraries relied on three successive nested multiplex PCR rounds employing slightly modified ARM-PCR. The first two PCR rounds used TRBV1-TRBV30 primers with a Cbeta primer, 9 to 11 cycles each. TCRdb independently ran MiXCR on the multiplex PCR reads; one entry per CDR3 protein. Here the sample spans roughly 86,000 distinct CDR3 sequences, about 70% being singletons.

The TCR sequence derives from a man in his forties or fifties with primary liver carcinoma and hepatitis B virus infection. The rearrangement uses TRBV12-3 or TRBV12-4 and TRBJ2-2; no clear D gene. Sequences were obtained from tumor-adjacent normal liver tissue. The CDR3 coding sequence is TGTGCCAGCAGTTGGACCGTGAACACCGGGGAGCTGTTTTTT. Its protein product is CASSWTVNTGELFF.